A single sample is the source of the 18 T cell receptor beta chains below, sequenced in a study of memory CD4+ T cells and cytomegalovirus serostatus. The sort gate was single viable CD3+CD4+CD8-CD45RO+ cells for memory CD4+ T cells. The assay was immunoSEQ multiplex PCR, and TCRdb's table has in-frame clones only and misses some. Of tens of thousands of clones in the sample, about 80% were seen once. Sample: memory CD4+ T cells from blood. The receptors shown here come from an adult in good health and CMV-seronegative.

The chain uses TRBV5-1 and TRBJ2-3; D gene unclear. Between the trimmed V and J ends, which lost 4 bases and 2 bases, there was a span of 11 bases. CDR1 is SGHRS, CDR2 YFSETQ, per germline. The CDR3 spans 14 residues. The CDR3 coding sequence is TGCGCCAGCAGCCAACGAAATCCCACAGATACGCAGTATTTT. Amino acid sequence: CASSQRNPTDTQYF.

The chain is built from TRBV11-2 and TRBJ2-7; D might be TRBD1 or TRBD2, each matching 5 bases. The CDR3 contains 15 residues. From germline, CDR1 is SGHAT and CDR2 FQNNGV. The V gene lost 2 bases and the J gene lost 6 bases, with 17 bases spanning the gap. The CDR3 reads CASSLQGAGSIEQYF. CDR3 bases: TGTGCCAGCAGCTTACAGGGAGCTGGCAGCATCGAGCAGTACTTC.

This clone was seen a few times. The chain joins TRBV2 to TRBJ1-6, with 7 bases that match TRBD1. The CDR3 consists of 14 residues. The ends lost 5 bases at V and 7 bases at J; junction bases unmatched: 5. Germline CDR1 and CDR2: SNHLY and FYNNEI. The DNA of the CDR3 is TGTGCCAGCAGTTTGCAGGGGGTCAATTCACCCCTCCACTTT. It is translated as CASSLQGVNSPLHF. Full variable domain (rest looked up from reference TRBV2 and TRBJ1-6): EPEVTQTPSHQVTQMGQEVILRCVPISNHLYFYWYRQILGQKVEFLVSFYNNEISEKSEIFDDQFSVERPDGSNFTLKIRSTKLEDSAMYFCASSLQGVNSPLHFGNGTRLTVT.

V gene TRBV6-5 combines with J gene TRBJ1-2; TRBD1 matches at 7 bases. CDR1 and CDR2 from the germline V gene are MNHEY and SVGAGI. The J segment lost 4 bases and the V segment lost 5 bases, leaving 7 bases of the junction unmatched. CDR3 length: 14 amino acids. The CDR3 protein is CASSTRQGAYGYTF. CDR3 DNA: TGTGCCAGCAGTACCCGACAGGGCGCCTATGGCTACACCTTC.

This clone was detected only once. The chain employs TRBV30 and TRBJ1-2, with a possible D match to TRBD1 (6 bases). Per the germline V gene, CDR1 is GTSNPN and CDR2 is SVGIG (reference sequence). Trimming shortened V by 2 bases and J by 3 bases, and 16 bases separated the two germline ends. The CDR3 spans 15 residues. CDR3 nucleotides: TGTGCCTGGAGTAACCCGGCAGGGGTTGACTATGGCTACACCTTC. Translation gives CAWSNPAGVDYGYTF. The variable domain in full, completed from reference TRBV30 and TRBJ1-2, reads SQTIHQWPATLVQPVGSPLSLECTVEGTSNPNLYWYRQAAGRGLQLLFYSVGIGQISSEVPQNLSASRPQDRQFILSSKKLLLSDSGFYLCAWSNPAGVDYGYTFGSGTRLTVV.

This chain links TRBV7-9 with TRBJ2-3, with D hard to call. This CDR3 has 15 residues. The V and J ends lost 4 bases and 4 bases respectively, with 15 bases between them. CDR1 is SEHNR and CDR2 is FQNEAQ in the germline V gene (reference sequence). The CDR3 region is CASSSRLEGSDTQYF. CDR3 coding DNA: TGTGCCAGCAGCTCCAGGTTAGAAGGATCAGATACGCAGTATTTT. The whole variable domain, remainder taken from reference TRBV7-9 and TRBJ2-3, is DTGVSQNPRHKITKRGQNVTFRCDPISEHNRLYWYRQTLGQGPEFLTYFQNEAQLEKSRLLSDRFSAERPKGSFSTLEIQRTEQGDSAMYLCASSSRLEGSDTQYFGPGTRLTVL.

The V call is TRBV2, the J call TRBJ1-1; 10 positions match TRBD1. In germline, CDR1 is SNHLY, CDR2 FYNNEI. The CDR3 is 13 residues long. After removal of 11 bases from V and 9 bases from J, the junction contained 12 bases not matched to a gene. CDR3 protein: CAFKDRGIPKAFF. CDR3 coding DNA: TGTGCCTTTAAGGACAGGGGGATTCCGAAAGCTTTCTTT.

The chain links TRBV4-3 to TRBJ2-2, with 12 nucleotides matching TRBD2. This CDR3 is 17 amino acids long. Germline CDR1 reads LGHNA; CDR2 reads YSLEER. V shed 0 bases, J shed 5 bases, and the junction held 4 bases outside the gene matches. CDR3 sequence (DNA): TGCGCCAGCAGCCAAGATGGACTAGCGGGGTTTACCGGGGAGCTGTTTTTT. Residues: CASSQDGLAGFTGELFF.

V gene TRBV7-9 combines with J gene TRBJ1-1; no firm D call. Germline CDR1 SEHNR, CDR2 FQNEAQ (reference sequence). Deletions cut 8 bases from V and 0 bases from J, with 25 bases between. The CDR3 is 18 amino acids. The CDR3 DNA is TGTGCCAGCGCAATAGAAGGACTGCAACTTCTCATGAACACTGAAGCTTTCTTT. Its protein is CASAIEGLQLLMNTEAFF. The variable domain in full, with the rest retrieved from reference TRBV7-9 and TRBJ1-1, is DTGVSQNPRHKITKRGQNVTFRCDPISEHNRLYWYRQTLGQGPEFLTYFQNEAQLEKSRLLSDRFSAERPKGSFSTLEIQRTEQGDSAMYLCASAIEGLQLLMNTEAFFGQGTRLTVV.

The chain recombines TRBV28 with TRBJ1-5; D is undetermined. Per germline, CDR1 MDHEN and CDR2 SYDVKM. There are 13 residues in the CDR3. Trimming took off 7 bases at V and 0 bases at J, with 7 bases between the two ends. This CDR3 is CASTGGSNQPQHF. CDR3 nucleotide sequence: TGTGCCAGCACAGGAGGTAGCAATCAGCCCCAGCATTTT. Full variable domain (rest looked up from reference TRBV28 and TRBJ1-5): DVKVTQSSRYLVKRTGEKVFLECVQDMDHENMFWYRQDPGLGLRLIYFSYDVKMKEKGDIPEGYSVSREKKERFSLILESASTNQTSMYLCASTGGSNQPQHFGDGTRLSIL.

The chain has TRBV5-1 and TRBJ2-7; D is unresolved. V lost 5 bases, J lost 1 base, and 16 bases lay in between. CDR1 and CDR2 from the germline V gene are SGHRS and YFSETQ. CDR3 length: 15 amino acids. The CDR3 is CASRINPRSSYEQYF. The CDR3 DNA reads TGCGCCAGCAGGATCAACCCGAGGAGTTCCTACGAGCAGTACTTC.

The gene calls are TRBV21-1 and TRBJ1-1; the tabulated D call, TRBD1, remains unverified against the DNA. TRBV21-1 is a pseudogene. The CDR3 extends over 13 amino acids. CDR3: CASSRDRYTEAFF. The CDR3 DNA sequence: TGTGCCAGCAGCCGGGACAGATACACTGAAGCTTTCTTT.

This clone was found a few times. V gene TRBV2 combines with J gene TRBJ2-4, with D maybe TRBD2 (5 bases). There are 13 residues in the CDR3. Looked up from germline, CDR1 is SNHLY and CDR2 is FYNNEI. Trimming took 8 bases from V and 7 from J, leaving 15 bases between them. The CDR3 loop is CASRSGSGNIQYF. The CDR3 coding sequence is TGTGCCAGCCGCTCCGGATCGGGGAACATTCAGTACTTC.

The rearrangement uses TRBV5-1 and TRBJ1-4, with D possibly TRBD1 on 5 matching bases. V shed 4 bases and J shed 5 bases, with 18 bases lying between them. This CDR3 region has 16 residues. Per the germline V gene, CDR1 is SGHRS and CDR2 is YFSETQ. The CDR3 region has the DNA TGCGCCAGCAGCCGGATGAGCGCACAGGACAATGAAAAACTGTTTTTT. Translated, it gives CASSRMSAQDNEKLFF. The entire variable domain, with the rest obtained from reference TRBV5-1 and TRBJ1-4, is as follows: KAGVTQTPRYLIKTRGQQVTLSCSPISGHRSVSWYQQTPGQGLQFLFEYFSETQRNKGNFPGRFSGRQFSNSRSEMNVSTLELGDSALYLCASSRMSAQDNEKLFFGSGTQLSVL.

CDR3 in DNA: TGCGCCAGCAGCCAGGGGAGAACTGAAGCTTTCTTT. This codes for CASSQGRTEAFF. The genes are TRBV4-3 and TRBJ1-1; D remains ambiguous. V was shortened by 3 bases and J by 5 bases, with 7 bases between the two germline ends. The CDR3 contains 12 residues. Per germline, CDR1 LGHNA and CDR2 YSLEER.

This chain uses TRBV5-1 with TRBJ2-4; tentatively, D is TRBD1 (5 bases). The CDR3 spans 15 residues. The germline V gene has CDR1 SGHRS and CDR2 YFSETQ. Trimming shortened V by 4 bases and J by 7 bases, and 18 bases separated the two germline ends. This CDR3 is CASSPQGPVDNIQYF. As DNA, the CDR3 is TGCGCCAGCAGCCCTCAGGGTCCAGTGGATAACATTCAGTACTTC.

The chain is built from TRBV11-2 and TRBJ2-2; D call uncertain. Per germline, CDR1 SGHAT and CDR2 FQNNGV. V was cut by 3 bases and J by 6 bases, with 5 bases left in between. This CDR3 is 12 amino acids long. This CDR3 is CASSFSAGELFF. For the CDR3, the DNA is TGTGCCAGCAGCTTTTCGGCCGGGGAGCTGTTTTTT.

The rearrangement links TRBV5-4 to TRBJ2-5; D gene unclear. This CDR3 is 14 amino acids long. Trimming removed 0 bases at V and 2 bases at J, with 8 bases between. Germline V gene sequence: CDR1 SGHNT, CDR2 YYREEE (reference sequence). The CDR3 region is CASSLVQSQETQYF. CDR3 nucleotide sequence: TGTGCCAGCAGCTTGGTTCAGTCGCAAGAGACCCAGTACTTC.